Below, 3 T cell receptor beta chains from the same sample are listed, as sequenced in a study of shared clonotypes between healthy human individuals (dated by TCRdb to 2020 to 2021). The library was produced with the immunoSEQ multiplex PCR assay. TCRdb re-hosts the immuneACCESS table, in-frame sequences only. Its copies lack some clones; in the studies checked, an unresolved V gene accounts for under half of them, and the cause for the rest is not known. The sample records some 380,000 clones, 96% of which are singletons. The top ten clones comprise about 0.32% of the sample. Sequencing was performed on memory CD8+ T cells sorted from blood. What this sample's cell subset or site label stands for: CD45RO+ cells pooled with CCR7-negative TemRA cells. The receptors were gathered from a man aged 30 to 45 in good health.

The chain employs TRBV29-1 and TRBJ1-2; D perhaps matches TRBD1 (5 bases). Trimming stripped 7 bases from V and 8 bases from J, with 20 bases between. From germline, CDR1 is SQVTM and CDR2 ANQGSEA. This CDR3 is 13 amino acids long. The CDR3 DNA is TGCAGCGCCACCCGGGACGGGGTAGAAGGCTACACCTTC. It encodes CSATRDGVEGYTF.

Turning to this clone: The same CDR3 arises from other DNA sequences in this sample as well. This rearrangement joins TRBV27 to TRBJ2-7; TRBD2 aligns across 10 bases. The CDR3 totals 14 residues. Germline V gene data show CDR1 as MNHEY and CDR2 as SMNVEV (reference sequence). The V and J ends lost 4 bases and 0 bases, in that order; junction bases with no gene match: 0. The chain's CDR3 is CASSWTSGSYEQYF. CDR3 nucleotide sequence: TGTGCCAGCAGTTGGACTAGCGGCTCCTACGAGCAGTACTTC.

J is TRBJ2-5 and V is TRBV28; D is ambiguous. The CDR3 consists of 14 residues. Trimming removed 1 base at V and 0 bases at J, with 6 bases between. Germline lookup yields CDR1 MDHEN and CDR2 SYDVKM. The CDR3 region has the DNA TGTGCCAGCAGTTTATTCTCCTACCAAGAGACCCAGTACTTC. As protein: CASSLFSYQETQYF.